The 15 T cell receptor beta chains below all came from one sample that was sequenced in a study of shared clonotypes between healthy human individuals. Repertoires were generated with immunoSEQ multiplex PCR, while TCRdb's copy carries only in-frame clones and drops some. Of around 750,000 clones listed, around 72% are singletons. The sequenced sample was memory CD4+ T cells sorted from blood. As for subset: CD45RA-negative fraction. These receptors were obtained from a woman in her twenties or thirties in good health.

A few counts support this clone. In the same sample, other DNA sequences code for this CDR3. The CDR3 loop reads CSVRGGEETQYF. In nucleotides, the CDR3 is TGCAGCGTTAGGGGGGGGGAAGAGACCCAGTACTTC. The V and J genes are TRBV29-1 and TRBJ2-5; D is possibly TRBD2 (7 bases). Germline V gene sequence: CDR1 SQVTM, CDR2 ANQGSEA. The CDR3 loop spans 12 amino acids. The ends were cut back, 5 bases at V and 3 bases at J, with 10 bases in the middle.

The CDR3 sequence: CASSPTPGTGRNEQYF. The CDR3 DNA reads as TGTGCCAGCAGTCCGACCCCCGGGACAGGCAGGAACGAGCAGTACTTC. The V call is TRBV25-1, the J call TRBJ2-7; 8 bases fit TRBD1. Germline V gene data show CDR1 as MGHDK and CDR2 as SYGVNS. This CDR3 region has 16 residues. Trimming removed 5 bases from V and 5 bases from J; junction bases left unmatched: 14.

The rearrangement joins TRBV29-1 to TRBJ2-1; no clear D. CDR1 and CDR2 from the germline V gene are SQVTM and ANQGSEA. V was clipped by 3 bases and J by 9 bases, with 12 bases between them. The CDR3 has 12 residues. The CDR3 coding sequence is TGCAGCGTTGACGCAATAGCCGGTGAGCAGTTCTTC. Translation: CSVDAIAGEQFF.

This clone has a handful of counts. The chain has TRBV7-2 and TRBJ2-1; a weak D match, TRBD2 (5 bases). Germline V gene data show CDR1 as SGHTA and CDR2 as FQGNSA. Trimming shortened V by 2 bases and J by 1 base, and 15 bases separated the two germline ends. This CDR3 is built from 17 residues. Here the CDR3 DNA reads TGTGCCAGCAGCTTAATTGTGTCTGCGGGTTCCTACAATGAGCAGTTCTTC. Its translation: CASSLIVSAGSYNEQFF.

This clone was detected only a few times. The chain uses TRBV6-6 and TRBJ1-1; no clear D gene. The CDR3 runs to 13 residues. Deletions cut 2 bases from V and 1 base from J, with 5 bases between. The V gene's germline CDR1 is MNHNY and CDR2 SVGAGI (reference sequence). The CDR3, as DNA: TGTGCCAGCAGTTACGGAACGAACACTGAAGCTTTCTTT. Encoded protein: CASSYGTNTEAFF.

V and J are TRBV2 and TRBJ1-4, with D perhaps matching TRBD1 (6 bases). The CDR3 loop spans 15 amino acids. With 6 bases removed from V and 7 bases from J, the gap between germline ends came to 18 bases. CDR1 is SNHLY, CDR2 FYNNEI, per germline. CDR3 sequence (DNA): TGTGCCAGCAGACCAGTCGGGGGGGCAGGTGAAAAACTGTTTTTT. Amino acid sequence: CASRPVGGAGEKLFF.

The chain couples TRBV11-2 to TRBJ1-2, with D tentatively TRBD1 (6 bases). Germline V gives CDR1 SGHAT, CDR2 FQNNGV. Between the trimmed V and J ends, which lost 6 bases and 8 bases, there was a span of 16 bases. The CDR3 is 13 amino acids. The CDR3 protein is CASRSTGGAGYTF. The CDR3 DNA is TGTGCCAGCAGATCCACGGGGGGGGCCGGCTACACCTTC.

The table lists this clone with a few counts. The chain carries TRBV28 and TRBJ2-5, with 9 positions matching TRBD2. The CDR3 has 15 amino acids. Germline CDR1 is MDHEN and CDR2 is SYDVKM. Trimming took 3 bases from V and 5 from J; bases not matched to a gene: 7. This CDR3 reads CASSFGLAGRETQYF. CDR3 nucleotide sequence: TGTGCCAGCAGTTTTGGGCTAGCGGGACGGGAGACCCAGTACTTC.

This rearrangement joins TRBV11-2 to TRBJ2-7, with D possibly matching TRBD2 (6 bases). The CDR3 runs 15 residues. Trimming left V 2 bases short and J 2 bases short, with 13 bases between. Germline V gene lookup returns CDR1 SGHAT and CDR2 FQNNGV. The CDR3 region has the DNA TGTGCCAGCAGCTTATTATCCGGGAGAGCCTACGAGCAGTACTTC. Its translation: CASSLLSGRAYEQYF.

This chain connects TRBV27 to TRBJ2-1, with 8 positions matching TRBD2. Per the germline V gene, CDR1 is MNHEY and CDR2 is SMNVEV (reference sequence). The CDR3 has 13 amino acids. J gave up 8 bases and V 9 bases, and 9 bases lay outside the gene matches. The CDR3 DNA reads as TGTGCCAGTCGGGGGGGGCGCACGTATGAGCAGTTCTTC. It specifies CASRGGRTYEQFF.

CDR3 DNA sequence: TGTGCCAGCAGCCCGACAGGGAGCTCCTACGAGCAGTACTTC. Protein: CASSPTGSSYEQYF. The chain carries TRBV7-7 and TRBJ2-7, with 7 bases identical to TRBD1. The CDR3 contains 14 residues. Germline V lookup: CDR1 SSHAT, CDR2 FNYEAQ (reference sequence). V gave up 5 bases and J gave up 0 bases; unmatched junction bases: 4.

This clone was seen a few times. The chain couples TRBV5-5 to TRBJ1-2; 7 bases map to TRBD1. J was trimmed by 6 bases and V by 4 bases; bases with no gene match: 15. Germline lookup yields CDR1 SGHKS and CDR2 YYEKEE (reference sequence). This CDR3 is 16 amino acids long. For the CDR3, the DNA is TGTGCCAGCAGCACACTATCGACAGGGTATTCGAATGGCTACACCTTC. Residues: CASSTLSTGYSNGYTF. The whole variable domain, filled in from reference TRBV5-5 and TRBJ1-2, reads DAGVTQSPTHLIKTRGQQVTLRCSPISGHKSVSWYQQVLGQGPQFIFQYYEKEERGRGNFPDRFSARQFPNYSSELNVNALLLGDSALYLCASSTLSTGYSNGYTFGSGTRLTVV.

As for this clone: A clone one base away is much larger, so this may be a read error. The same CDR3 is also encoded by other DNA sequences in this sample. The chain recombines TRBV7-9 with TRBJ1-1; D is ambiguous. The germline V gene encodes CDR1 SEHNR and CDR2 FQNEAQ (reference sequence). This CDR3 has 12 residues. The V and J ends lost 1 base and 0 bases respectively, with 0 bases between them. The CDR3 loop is CASSLVNTEAFF. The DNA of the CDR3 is TGTGCCAGCAGCTTAGTGAACACTGAAGCTTTCTTT.

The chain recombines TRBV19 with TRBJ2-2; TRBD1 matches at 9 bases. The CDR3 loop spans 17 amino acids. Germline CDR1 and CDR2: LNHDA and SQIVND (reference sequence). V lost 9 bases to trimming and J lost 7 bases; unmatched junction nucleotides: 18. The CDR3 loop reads CASKSPRTTGGNGELFF. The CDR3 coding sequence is TGTGCCAGCAAATCCCCAAGAACAACAGGGGGCAACGGGGAGCTGTTTTTT.

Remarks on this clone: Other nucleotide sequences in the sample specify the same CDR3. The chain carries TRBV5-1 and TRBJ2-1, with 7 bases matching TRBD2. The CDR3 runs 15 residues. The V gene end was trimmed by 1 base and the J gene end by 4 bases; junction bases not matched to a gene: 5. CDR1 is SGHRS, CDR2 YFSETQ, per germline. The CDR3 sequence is CASSLSSSGYNEQFF. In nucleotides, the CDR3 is TGCGCCAGCAGCTTGTCTTCTAGCGGTTACAATGAGCAGTTCTTC.